This TCR beta chain derives from a study of T cells after yellow fever vaccination. CDR1 is KGHSH, CDR2 LQKENI, per germline. The V end lost 4 bases, the J end lost 2 bases, and 10 bases lay between the germline ends. This CDR3 is 14 amino acids long. TCRdb recomputed calls from the 5' RACE reads with MiXCR, one row per CDR3 protein. The table records approximately 150,000 distinct CDR3 sequences, approximately 6.2% of them present only once. This clonotype was observed at least ten times. The sample consisted of CD4+ T cells sorted from PBMCs, taken on the day of the first yellow fever vaccination. The origin of this receptor is a man in his late teens or twenties who received the YFV17D yellow fever vaccine. The chain links TRBV18 to TRBJ2-3; D not certain. The DNA for the CDR3 is TGTGCCAGCTCACGGGAAACGACCACAGATACGCAGTATTTT. It translates to CASSRETTTDTQYF.